This T cell receptor beta chain emerged from a study of T cell repertoires in cytomegalovirus infection. Whole-study findings and limits: CMV-specific TCR beta clonotypes restricted by HLA-C were the ones dominating the ex vivo response.

This clonotype was seen ten or more times. Its antigen is not identified. TCRdb re-analysed the reads in MiXCR, keeping a single row per CDR3 protein. The sample contains approximately 630,000 distinct CDR3 sequences, roughly 24% of which appear only once. CDR1 is SGHVS and CDR2 is FQNEAQ in the germline V gene. V was pared by 5 bases and J by 4 bases, with 15 bases between. The CDR3 runs to 15 residues. The material sequenced was CD8+ T cells from PBMCs. The rearrangement links TRBV7-8 to TRBJ2-1, with D perhaps matching TRBD1 (5 bases). The TCR was taken from a human donor in good health (CMV status not recorded). Some clones in this sample may be carry-over from other donors' samples. CDR3 nucleotide sequence: TGTGCCAGCAGCCTAAGCTGGGGCTCTTACAATGAGCAGTTCTTC. Protein product: CASSLSWGSYNEQFF.